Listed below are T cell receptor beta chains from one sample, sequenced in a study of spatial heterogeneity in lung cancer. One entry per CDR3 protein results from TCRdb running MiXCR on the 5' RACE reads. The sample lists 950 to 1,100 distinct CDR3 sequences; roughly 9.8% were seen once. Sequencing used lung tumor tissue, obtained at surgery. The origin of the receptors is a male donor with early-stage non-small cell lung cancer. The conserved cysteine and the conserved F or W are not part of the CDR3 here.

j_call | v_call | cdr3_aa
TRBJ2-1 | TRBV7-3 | ASSLQTSTGNEQF
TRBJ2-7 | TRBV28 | ASSPVGTSGPYEQY
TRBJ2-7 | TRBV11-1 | ASSLTGTDGSYEQY
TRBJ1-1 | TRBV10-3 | AISEGARMNTEAF
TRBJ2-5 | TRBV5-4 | ASSLAGNSYQETQY
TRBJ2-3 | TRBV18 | ASSPPQADTQY
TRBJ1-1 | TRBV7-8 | ASSLMAANTEAF
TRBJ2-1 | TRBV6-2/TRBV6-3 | ASSLEDRGIYNEQF
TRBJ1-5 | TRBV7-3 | ASSRSVGQPQH
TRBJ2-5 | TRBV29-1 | SVVGTEDQETQY
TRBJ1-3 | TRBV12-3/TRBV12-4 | ASSAGPTPGNTIY
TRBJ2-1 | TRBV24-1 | ATSDSGGGAIGEQF
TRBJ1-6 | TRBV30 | ACTRYLAGQVNSPLH
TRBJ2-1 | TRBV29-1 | SVKRGGYEQF
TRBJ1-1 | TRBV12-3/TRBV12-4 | ASSLRQGARNTEAF
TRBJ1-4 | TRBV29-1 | SASEGSGPNEKLF
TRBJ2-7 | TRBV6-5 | ASNPSGTSYEQY
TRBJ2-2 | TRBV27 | ASSRRGGTGELF
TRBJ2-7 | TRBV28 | ASSLPGQGLVYEQY
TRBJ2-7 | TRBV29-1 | SVGGGTGGSEQY
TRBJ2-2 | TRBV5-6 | ASSFNGLAENTGELF
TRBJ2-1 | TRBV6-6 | ASSYSRGSGNEQF
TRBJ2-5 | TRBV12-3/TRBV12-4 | ASSSSQETQY
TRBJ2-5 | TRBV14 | ASSQELGGRGTQY
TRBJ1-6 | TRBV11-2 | ASSAVWGGSPLH
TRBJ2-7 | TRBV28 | ASSLLGGALYEQY
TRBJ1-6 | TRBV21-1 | AEGPSPLH
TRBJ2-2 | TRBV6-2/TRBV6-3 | ASISGLAIPTGELF
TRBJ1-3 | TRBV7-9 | ASSSFSHRGSGNTIY
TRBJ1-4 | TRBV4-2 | ASSRVRDRDEKLF
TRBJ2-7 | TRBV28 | ASSPYRQGGYEQY
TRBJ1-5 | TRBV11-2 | ASSLVMGQPQH
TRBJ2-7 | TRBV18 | ASSPGQVSAEQY
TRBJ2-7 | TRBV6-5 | ASSWAADSYEQY
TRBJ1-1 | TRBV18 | ASSPDQNTEAF
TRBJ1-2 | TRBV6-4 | ASGEQGAGGYT
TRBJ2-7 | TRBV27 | ASSSLDSLFYEQY
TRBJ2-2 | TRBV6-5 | ASSSPQTELF
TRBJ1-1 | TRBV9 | ASSVAPDRYTEAF
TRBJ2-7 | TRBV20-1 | SGTSGGYEQY
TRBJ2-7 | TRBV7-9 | ASSHLGKNEQY
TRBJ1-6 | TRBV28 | ASSPLDTPLH
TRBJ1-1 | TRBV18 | ASSPLVGTGFRNTEAF
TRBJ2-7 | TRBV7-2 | ASSLGSAVYEQY
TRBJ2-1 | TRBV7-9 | ASSSRPGQGAWGNEQF
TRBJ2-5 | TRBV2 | ASSESILWTGPQETQY
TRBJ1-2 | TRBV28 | ASSPPDRAYGYT
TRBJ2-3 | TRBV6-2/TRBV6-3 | ASSSHDYTDTQY
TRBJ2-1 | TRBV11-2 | ASSLGVGVYNEQF
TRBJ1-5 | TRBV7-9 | ASSLGQNNQPQH
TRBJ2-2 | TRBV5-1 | ASTSPGQGSTGELF
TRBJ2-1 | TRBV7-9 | ASSPRQMYNEQF
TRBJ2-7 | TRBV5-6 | ASSRDPPAGQY
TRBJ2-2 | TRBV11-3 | ASSPGQGRGGENTGELF
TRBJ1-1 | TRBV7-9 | ASSLGGANTEAF
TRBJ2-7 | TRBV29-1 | SVDQGSYEQY
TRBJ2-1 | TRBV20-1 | SARFSGSNEQF
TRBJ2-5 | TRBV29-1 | SVIPGQQETQY
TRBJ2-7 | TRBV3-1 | ASSQDTAPWQY
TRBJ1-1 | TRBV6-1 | ASSEALRMEAF